One and the same sample provided the 17 T cell receptor beta chains below, sequenced in a study of beta chain features in type 1 diabetes. Regarding the study as a whole: People with Type 1 diabetes carried modestly yet significantly shorter TCRB CDR3s in all four CD4+ subsets.

These receptors lack a known antigen. The authors reverse transcribed all of the isolated RNA, so sequencing captured expressed TCRB transcripts. The protocol was immunoSEQ multiplex PCR, while the TCRdb copy is restricted to in-frame clones and leaves out a portion. The data show 630,000 or so clones, with around an eighth seen just once and approximately 0.042% held by the top ten. The sequenced sample consisted of naive CD4+ T cells from blood. These receptors originate from a man between 18 and 29 years old with type 1 diabetes.

This clone was observed a handful of times. V gene TRBV7-2 combines with J gene TRBJ1-1; D uncertain. The CDR3 contains 12 residues. V gave up 0 bases and J gave up 6 bases, with 5 bases separating them. CDR1 and CDR2 (germline): SGHTA, FQGNSA. This chain's CDR3 is CASSLARAEAFF. CDR3 nucleotide sequence: TGTGCCAGCAGCTTAGCCAGAGCTGAAGCTTTCTTT.

CDR3 sequence reads: CASSLAKTAYPGEQYF. The CDR3 DNA reads TGTGCCAGCAGCTTAGCGAAAACGGCTTACCCGGGCGAGCAGTACTTC. This rearrangement joins TRBV7-8 to TRBJ2-7; D gene unclear. Germline V lookup: CDR1 SGHVS, CDR2 FQNEAQ. CDR3 length: 16 amino acids. V gave up 0 bases and J gave up 6 bases, with 18 bases separating them. The variable domain in full, completed from reference TRBV7-8 and TRBJ2-7, reads GAGVSQSPRYKVAKRGQDVALRCDPISGHVSLFWYQQALGQGPEFLTYFQNEAQLDKSGLPSDRFFAERPEGSVSTLKIQRTQQEDSAVYLCASSLAKTAYPGEQYFGPGTRLTVT.

J is TRBJ1-1 and V is TRBV7-2; unclear D gene. Germline CDR1 SGHTA, CDR2 FQGNSA. Deletions cut 1 base from V and 3 bases from J, with 15 bases between. This CDR3 is 16 amino acids long. CDR3 protein: CASSLGSGRSYTEAFF. The CDR3 coding sequence is TGTGCCAGCAGCTTAGGCTCAGGCCGTTCGTACACTGAAGCTTTCTTT.

This chain connects TRBV28 to TRBJ1-2; unclear D gene. The germline V gene encodes CDR1 MDHEN and CDR2 SYDVKM. This CDR3 comprises 13 residues. Trimming removed 2 bases at V and 4 bases at J, with 8 bases between. CDR3 sequence: CASSLVLAYGYTF. The CDR3 region has the DNA TGTGCCAGCAGTTTAGTGCTTGCCTATGGCTACACCTTC.

V usage is TRBV18 and J usage is TRBJ1-5; no definite D call. Germline CDR1 and CDR2: KGHSH and LQKENI. The V and J ends lost 6 bases and 6 bases respectively, with 9 bases between them. The length of the CDR3 is 12 residues. The CDR3 DNA follows: TGTGCCAGCTCCGGCGGGCGTCAGCCCCAGCATTTT. Encoded protein: CASSGGRQPQHF.

This clone was detected a few times. This chain links TRBV27 with TRBJ2-7; D not certain. The CDR3 covers 12 residues. The germline V gene encodes CDR1 MNHEY and CDR2 SMNVEV (reference sequence). Trimming stripped 4 bases from V and 7 bases from J, with 11 bases between. The CDR3 sequence is CASSSQVSEQYF. The CDR3 DNA sequence: TGTGCCAGCAGTTCACAAGTGTCAGAGCAGTACTTC.

This clone has just a few counts. Other DNA sequences within the sample encode an identical CDR3. The genes are TRBV29-1 and TRBJ1-1; the D gene is possibly TRBD1 (6 bases). Trimming shortened V by 6 bases and J by 4 bases, and 15 bases separated the two germline ends. The CDR3 extends over 13 amino acids. Germline V gives CDR1 SQVTM, CDR2 ANQGSEA. CDR3 nucleotide sequence: TGCAGCGTGCGGTGGGGGCCTGGCACTGAAGCTTTCTTT. Amino acids: CSVRWGPGTEAFF.

This clone came up a few times. The chain uses TRBV23-1 and TRBJ2-1, with D perhaps being TRBD1 or TRBD2 (5 bases each). Being an ORF, TRBV23-1 has a function that is uncertain. V shed 4 bases and J shed 0 bases, with 16 bases lying between them. This CDR3 has 17 residues. CDR3 region: CASSRWDARSSYNEQFF. CDR3 nucleotide sequence: TGCGCCAGCAGTCGCTGGGACGCTAGGAGCTCCTACAATGAGCAGTTCTTC.

The chain links TRBV2 to TRBJ2-2, with TRBD2 matching over 11 bases. The germline V gene has CDR1 SNHLY and CDR2 FYNNEI. CDR3 length: 15 residues. The trim removed 10 bases at V and 1 base at J, leaving 5 bases unmatched. CDR3 DNA sequence: TGTGCCACAGGGGGACTAGCGGTGAACACCGGGGAGCTGTTTTTT. It encodes CATGGLAVNTGELFF.

This clone turned up a few times. Different DNA sequences within this sample yield the same CDR3. The J gene is TRBJ1-5, the V gene TRBV12-5; no firm D call. The CDR3 has 12 amino acids. Germline V lookup: CDR1 LGHNT, CDR2 FRNRAP. Trimming took off 1 base at V and 5 bases at J, with 3 bases between the two ends. Here the CDR3 reads CASGLGDQPQHF. Written as DNA, the CDR3 is TGTGCTAGTGGTTTGGGGGATCAGCCCCAGCATTTT. Combining the CDR3 with reference TRBV12-5 and TRBJ1-5 gives the whole variable domain DARVTQTPRHKVTEMGQEVTMRCQPILGHNTVFWYRQTMMQGLELLAYFRNRAPLDDSGMPKDRFSAEMPDATLATLKIQPSEPRDSAVYFCASGLGDQPQHFGDGTRLSIL.

The V call is TRBV19, the J call TRBJ1-2, with a possible D match to TRBD1 (5 bases). Germline V CDR1 and CDR2: LNHDA, SQIVND (reference sequence). This CDR3 region has 12 residues. Trimming took off 3 bases at V and 4 bases at J, with 6 bases between the two ends. The CDR3 spells CASSMGPYGYTF. The CDR3 nucleotides are TGTGCCAGTAGTATGGGGCCCTATGGCTACACCTTC.

This rearrangement joins TRBV7-2 to TRBJ1-1; TRBD1 aligns across 7 bases. The CDR3 covers 13 residues. V gave up 7 bases and J gave up 5 bases; unmatched junction bases: 7. The germline V gene encodes CDR1 SGHTA and CDR2 FQGNSA. In nucleotides, the CDR3 is TGTGCCAGCATCAACCAACAGGGGACTGAAGCTTTCTTT. Translating gives CASINQQGTEAFF.

V is TRBV27 and J is TRBJ2-7; D is ambiguous. Trimming cost V 1 base and J 0 bases, with 7 bases left between them. The germline V gene encodes CDR1 MNHEY and CDR2 SMNVEV (reference sequence). This CDR3 has 14 residues. This CDR3 is CASSLLAGSYEQYF. The CDR3 nucleotides are TGTGCCAGCAGTTTATTGGCAGGCTCCTACGAGCAGTACTTC.

This clone has just a few counts. The V gene is TRBV19, the J gene TRBJ2-3; 7 positions agree with TRBD2. Per germline, CDR1 LNHDA and CDR2 SQIVND (reference sequence). The CDR3 runs to 16 residues. The trim removed 4 bases at V and 0 bases at J, leaving 7 bases unmatched. The CDR3 nucleotides are TGTGCCAGTAGTAGTCGGATCGGGGGGAGCACAGATACGCAGTATTTT. Translated: CASSSRIGGSTDTQYF.

This clone came up a few times. The V call is TRBV5-4, the J call TRBJ1-2; 11 nucleotides match TRBD1. The V and J ends lost 4 bases and 8 bases, in that order; junction bases with no gene match: 7. Germline-derived CDR1 and CDR2 are SGHNT and YYREEE (reference sequence). This CDR3 has 14 amino acids. The CDR3 protein is CASSHLDRGHGYTF. CDR3 nucleotides: TGTGCCAGCAGCCACTTGGACAGGGGGCACGGCTACACCTTC.

This clone was observed a few times. This chain links TRBV20-1 with TRBJ1-1; weak D call: TRBD1 (5 bases). Trimming stripped 2 bases from V and 9 bases from J, with 10 bases between. This CDR3 spans 11 amino acids. Germline V gene data show CDR1 as DFQATT and CDR2 as SNEGSKA (reference sequence). Written as DNA, the CDR3 is TGCAGTGCTAGAATGACAGTAAAAGCTTTCTTT. This codes for CSARMTVKAFF.

In this sample, this clone turned up a few times. CDR3 sequence (DNA): TGCGCCAGCAGCTGGAGGGGGTCCGGGGAGCTGTTTTTT. This codes for CASSWRGSGELFF. The rearrangement links TRBV4-1 to TRBJ2-2; D possibly matches TRBD1 or TRBD2 (6 bases each). Per the germline V gene, CDR1 is MGHRA and CDR2 is YSYEKL. With 5 bases removed from V and 6 bases from J, the gap between germline ends came to 10 bases. The length of the CDR3 is 13 residues.